Listed below are T cell receptor beta chains from one sample, sequenced in a study of cytomegalovirus exposure and HLA in healthy donors. This table comes from immunoSEQ multiplex PCR, and its TCRdb copy is limited to in-frame clones, with some not included. Here the sample spans over 90,000 clones, around 61% being singletons. The sequenced sample was PBMCs. The receptors shown here come from a woman in her forties or fifties in good health and CMV-seronegative. The CDR3 runs from the conserved cysteine through the conserved F or W. A D gene is named only where the DNA matches it firmly. Clone size is stated in some rows and not others, as once, few, many or a class when expanded.

cdr3_length j_call v_call d_call clone_size cdr3_nt cdr3_aa
14 TRBJ2-4 TRBV7-9 TRBD2 . TGTGCCAGCAGCTCAGGGACTAGCAGAAACATTCAGTACTTC CASSSGTSRNIQYF
18 TRBJ2-7 TRBV28 . . TGTGCCAGCACCAGCGGGCAAATCGTAGCTCTTTGGGCCTACGAGCAGTACTTC CASTSGQIVALWAYEQYF
16 TRBJ2-1 TRBV7-7 TRBD1 once TGTGCCAGCAGCTACCTACAGGGGACACCATACAATGAGCAGTTCTTC CASSYLQGTPYNEQFF
16 TRBJ2-2 TRBV19 TRBD1 . TGTGCCAGTAGTGGACAGGGTTCCTTGAACACCGGGGAGCTGTTTTTT CASSGQGSLNTGELFF
13 TRBJ2-7 TRBV19 . few TGTGCCAGTAGTAATCTAGTTGGCGGCGAGCAGTACTTC CASSNLVGGEQYF
16 TRBJ2-5 TRBV4-2 . . TGTGCCAGCAGCCAAGAGGCGGGGCAGGGTCAAGAGACCCAGTACTTC CASSQEAGQGQETQYF
14 TRBJ2-3 TRBV7-2 . . TGTGCCAGCAGCTTAGCGGGAGGCACAGATACGCAGTATTTT CASSLAGGTDTQYF
15 TRBJ2-5 TRBV2 . few TGTGCCAGCAGTGTCAGGGGACCCTACCAAGAGACCCAGTACTTC CASSVRGPYQETQYF
12 TRBJ2-2 TRBV27 . few TGTGCCAGCAGTTTATTAGTCGGGGAGCTGTTTTTT CASSLLVGELFF
13 TRBJ2-7 TRBV29-1 TRBD2 . TGCAGCGCTACAAGCGGGGGGGCCTACGAGCAGTACTTC CSATSGGAYEQYF
13 TRBJ1-2 TRBV2 . . TGTGCCAGCAGTTCTGGACAGATCTATGGCTACACCTTC CASSSGQIYGYTF
17 TRBJ2-3 TRBV5-1 . . TGCGCCAGCAGCTTGTATGGTAAGGGGACTCACACAGATACGCAGTATTTT CASSLYGKGTHTDTQYF
14 TRBJ2-1 TRBV29-1 TRBD2 . TGCAGCGTTGAATTCCTAGCGGTAGACAATGAGCAGTTCTTC CSVEFLAVDNEQFF
16 TRBJ1-1 TRBV4-1 TRBD1 . TGCGCCAGCAGCCCAGGTGAATCAGGGGGTCGGACTGAAGCTTTCTTT CASSPGESGGRTEAFF
15 TRBJ1-6 TRBV10-3 . . TGTGCCACCTCCCGGGACAATGATCGAAGTTCACCCCTCCACTTT CATSRDNDRSSPLHF
12 TRBJ1-1 TRBV28 . . TGTGCCAGCAGTTTCAGAATTTCTGAAGCTTTCTTT CASSFRISEAFF
15 TRBJ2-1 TRBV5-5 . . TGTGCCAGCAGCTTGAGTCCCGACGGGGACAATGAGCAGTTCTTC CASSLSPDGDNEQFF
15 TRBJ2-7 TRBV28 . . TGTGCCAGCAGTTTTTCGGACGGGATCAGGTACGAGCAGTACTTC CASSFSDGIRYEQYF
18 TRBJ2-6 TRBV5-1 TRBD1 few TGCGCCAGCAGCTTGAGTTGGCAGGGGGCTTCTGGGGCCAACGTCCTGACTTTC CASSLSWQGASGANVLTF
14 TRBJ2-5 TRBV4-1 TRBD1 few TGCGCCAGCAGCTACCTCACAGGGGAAGAGACCCAGTACTTC CASSYLTGEETQYF
15 TRBJ2-2 TRBV4-1 . once TGCGCCAGCAGCCAAACCCAGGGGCTCACCGGGGAGCTGTTTTTT CASSQTQGLTGELFF
18 TRBJ2-7 TRBV27 . . TGTGCCAGCAGTTCACAAGAGGCGGTCCGGGACAACCTTTACGAGCAGTACTTC CASSSQEAVRDNLYEQYF
16 TRBJ2-5 TRBV4-1 TRBD1 . TGCGCCAGCAGCCAAGAAGGGACAGGGGTGGTGGAGACCCAGTACTTC CASSQEGTGVVETQYF
17 TRBJ2-1 TRBV2 . . TGTGCCAGCAGTGAAAAGAGCGGACCTTCTTGGTACAATGAGCAGTTCTTC CASSEKSGPSWYNEQFF
14 TRBJ2-5 TRBV27 TRBD2 . TGTGCCAGCAGTTTAGGGGGGGGCCAAGAGACCCAGTACTTC CASSLGGGQETQYF
18 TRBJ1-1 TRBV19 TRBD1 few TGTGCCAGTAGTATTGAATTGGGACAGGGGCCGTATGGGGATGAAGCTTTCTTT CASSIELGQGPYGDEAFF
12 TRBJ2-1 TRBV5-6 . . TGTGCCAGCAGCCTCCAGGAAAATGAGCAGTTCTTC CASSLQENEQFF
18 TRBJ2-6 TRBV5-6 . . TGTGCCAGCAGCTCCCCCCTTGGGCTCTACTCTGGGGCCAACGTCCTGACTTTC CASSSPLGLYSGANVLTF
14 TRBJ1-5 TRBV27 TRBD1 . TGTGCCAGCAGTTCGGGACAGTTCAATCAGCCCCAGCATTTT CASSSGQFNQPQHF
13 TRBJ1-2 TRBV5-8 TRBD1 few TGTGCCAGCAGGCTGACAGGGTCTGAAGGCTACACCTTC CASRLTGSEGYTF
14 TRBJ1-4 TRBV5-1 TRBD1 . TGCGCCAGCAGCTTGCAGGGGGGCGTTGAAAAACTGTTTTTT CASSLQGGVEKLFF
15 TRBJ2-3 TRBV2 TRBD2 . TGTGCCAGCATGACGGGGGGGATTAGCACAGATACGCAGTATTTT CASMTGGISTDTQYF
14 TRBJ2-1 TRBV10-3 . . TGTGCCATCAGGAACGGGACACATCTCAATGAGCAGTTCTTC CAIRNGTHLNEQFF
17 TRBJ2-7 TRBV7-2 TRBD2 . TGTGCCAGCAGCTTAGCTGCTAGCGGGAGTTCCTCCTACGAGCAGTACTTC CASSLAASGSSSYEQYF
15 TRBJ2-1 TRBV6-5 TRBD2 . TGTGCCAGCAGTTACGCGTCTAGCGGGATAAATGAGCAGTTCTTC CASSYASSGINEQFF
16 TRBJ2-7 TRBV2 TRBD2 . TGTGCCAGCAAACTTAGTATAGCGGGGGGGACCTACGAGCAGTACTTC CASKLSIAGGTYEQYF
15 TRBJ2-1 TRBV7-9 TRBD2 . TGTGCCAGCTTAGTAGCGGGGTCCCCCTACAATGAGCAGTTCTTC CASLVAGSPYNEQFF
14 TRBJ2-3 TRBV19 TRBD2 few TGTGCCAGTAGAGCACGGACTAGCGGGAATACGCAGTATTTT CASRARTSGNTQYF
13 TRBJ2-7 TRBV18 . . TGTGCCAGCTCACCCGGGACTTCCTACGAGCAGTACTTC CASSPGTSYEQYF
13 TRBJ1-1 TRBV29-1 . . TGCAGCGTTGATTCACCGCGTAGTACTGAAGCTTTCTTT CSVDSPRSTEAFF
14 TRBJ1-5 TRBV6-1 TRBD1 . TGTGCCTCATCACCGACAGGGATCTATCAGCCCCAGCATTTT CASSPTGIYQPQHF
14 TRBJ2-2 TRBV19 . . TGTGCCAGTGTGGAGCGAGGGATCACCGGGGAGCTGTTTTTT CASVERGITGELFF
14 TRBJ2-7 TRBV5-1 TRBD1 . TGCGCCAGCAGCTCCGAGGGACAGACGTACGAGCAGTACTTC CASSSEGQTYEQYF
16 TRBJ2-4 TRBV7-2 . . TGTGCCAGCAGCTTATCAGGGCCCAAAGCCAAAAACATTCAGTACTTC CASSLSGPKAKNIQYF
19 TRBJ1-1 TRBV7-2 TRBD1 . TGTGCCAGCAGCTTAAGGGGGGCAGTGGGGTCAGGGGGGAACACTGAAGCTTTCTTT CASSLRGAVGSGGNTEAFF
14 TRBJ2-1 TRBV4-1 . . TGCGCCAGCAGTGAAGCGGGTTGGGCGCTGGAGCAGTTCTTC CASSEAGWALEQFF
20 TRBJ2-1 TRBV6-4 TRBD2 . TGTGCCAGCAGTGCCAGACCGGGACTAGCGGGCAGGAGCTCCTACAATGAGCAGTTCTTC CASSARPGLAGRSSYNEQFF
14 TRBJ1-2 TRBV7-2 . . TGTGCCAGCAGCTTAGGTCGGCAGGGCGGCGACTACACCTTC CASSLGRQGGDYTF
17 TRBJ2-7 TRBV18 TRBD1 . TGTGCCAGCTCAGCCTCCCCGGGACAGGCTAGCTCCTACGAGCAGTACTTC CASSASPGQASSYEQYF
16 TRBJ1-3 TRBV10-3 . . TGTGCCATCAGTTCAGGACACCCGGACTCTGGAAACACCATATATTTT CAISSGHPDSGNTIYF
14 TRBJ2-5 TRBV4-1 TRBD2 . TGCGCCAGCAGCCACGGACTAGTCTCCGAGACCCAGTACTTC CASSHGLVSETQYF
14 TRBJ2-5 TRBV19 . . TGTGCCAGTAGTATGGGGCTAGTACAAGAGACCCAGTACTTC CASSMGLVQETQYF
14 TRBJ2-7 TRBV2 TRBD2 once TGTGCCAGCAGTATGGGACTAGCGGGAGGCGAGCAGTACTTC CASSMGLAGGEQYF
14 TRBJ1-1 TRBV18 TRBD1 . TGTGCCAGCTCACGGGGACAGGGGAACACTGAAGCTTTCTTT CASSRGQGNTEAFF
14 TRBJ1-5 TRBV10-3 TRBD1 few TGTGCCATCAGTCCGGACAGGGGGGGCCAGCCCCAGCATTTT CAISPDRGGQPQHF
17 TRBJ2-5 TRBV2 TRBD2 . TGTGCCAGCAGTTCCGCGGTCGGGCGGGAGTTCCAAGAGACCCAGTACTTC CASSSAVGREFQETQYF
16 TRBJ2-2 TRBV4-1 TRBD2 . TGCGCCAGCAGCCACGGACTAGCGGGGGTCTCCGGGGAGCTGTTTTTT CASSHGLAGVSGELFF
15 TRBJ1-5 TRBV30 . . TGTGCCTGGAGTGTACTCGCAGGGGCTCAGCAGCCCCAGCATTTT CAWSVLAGAQQPQHF
16 TRBJ2-7 TRBV27 TRBD2 . TGTGCCAGCAGCCCCAGGCGCCTAGCGGAAAGCTACGAGCAGTACTTC CASSPRRLAESYEQYF